The rows below give T cell receptor beta chains drawn from one sample of a study of cytomegalovirus exposure and HLA in healthy donors. TCRdb's table, derived via immunoSEQ multiplex PCR, lists solely in-frame clones and lacks some. The data contain some 180,000 clones, roughly 13% of them singletons. The sample taken for sequencing was PBMCs. These receptors came from a man aged 50-60 years in good health and CMV-seropositive. Each CDR3 is given with its conserved first and last residue. D genes are given only for firm matches. Clone size is stated in some rows and not others, as once, few, many or a class when expanded.

clone_size,d_call,j_call,v_call,cdr3_nt,cdr3_aa
few,TRBD2,TRBJ2-2,TRBV30,TGTGCCTGGAGAGCGGGGGGAGGTACCGGGGAGCTGTTTTTT,CAWRAGGGTGELFF
few,-,TRBJ2-2,TRBV9,TGTGCCAGCAGCCAGACAGCGTCCGGGGAGCTGTTTTTT,CASSQTASGELFF
-,-,TRBJ1-2,TRBV11-3,TGTGCCAGCAGCTTAGGGCGGAGCTCGACGGGCTACACCTTC,CASSLGRSSTGYTF
few,-,TRBJ2-1,TRBV6-6,TGTGCCATACGAGGGGGGGGTTTGAGCTCCTACAATGAGCAGTTCTTC,CAIRGGGLSSYNEQFF
few,-,TRBJ1-2,TRBV7-9,TGTGCCAGCAGCCCGGACGGGGGGACCCAGCTTGGCTACACCTTC,CASSPDGGTQLGYTF
-,-,TRBJ1-4,TRBV5-6,TGTGCCAGCAGCTTTGACCCTTCGGACATTGGTGAAAAACTGTTTTTT,CASSFDPSDIGEKLFF
-,TRBD1,TRBJ1-1,TRBV11-3,TGTGCCAGCAGCTCGGGACAGATAAACACTGAAGCTTTCTTT,CASSSGQINTEAFF
-,TRBD1,TRBJ1-5,TRBV28,TGTGCCAGCAGTCTCCCTCCAGGGGGCGGTCAGGCCCAGCATTTT,CASSLPPGGGQAQHF
few,-,TRBJ1-1,TRBV28,TGTGCCAGCAGTGGCCCCGGGGAAGTCACTGAAGCTTTCTTT,CASSGPGEVTEAFF
-,-,TRBJ1-1,TRBV30,TGTGCCTGCCTGACGGGGACTGAAGCTTTCTTT,CACLTGTEAFF
few,-,TRBJ1-2,TRBV19,TGTGCCAGTAGTACCTACGGGAGCTATATCACGGGCTACACCTTC,CASSTYGSYITGYTF
-,TRBD1,TRBJ1-1,TRBV11-1,TGTGCCAGCAGCTTCTCCTTCGGACAGGGCGATTTGAACACTGAAGCTTTCTTT,CASSFSFGQGDLNTEAFF
-,TRBD2,TRBJ2-5,TRBV4-2,TGTGCCAGCAGCCAAGCGACTAGCGGGGAGACCCAGTACTTC,CASSQATSGETQYF
-,-,TRBJ1-1,TRBV11-2,TGTGCCAGCAGCCCCAGGAACACTGAAGCTTTCTTT,CASSPRNTEAFF
-,-,TRBJ1-1,TRBV7-2,TGTGCCAGCAGCTTAGCGGCAGCCAGAGGCACTGAAGCTTTCTTT,CASSLAAARGTEAFF
many,-,TRBJ1-4,TRBV11-3,TGTGCCAGCAGCTTAGCGACTGGGGCTGAAAAACTGTTTTTT,CASSLATGAEKLFF
-,-,TRBJ1-1,TRBV10-1,TGCGCCACCATTGGACACCCCGTTCGGGAGGAAACTGAAGCTTTCTTT,CATIGHPVREETEAFF
few,-,TRBJ1-2,TRBV6-1,TGTGCCAGCAGTTCTCGTCGGCAGGGTGATGGCTACACCTTC,CASSSRRQGDGYTF
few,-,TRBJ1-2,TRBV9,TGTGCCAGCAGCTTCGAGACAGGCTATGGCTACACCTTC,CASSFETGYGYTF
-,TRBD2,TRBJ2-1,TRBV2,TGTGCCAGCAGTTACGGGGGGGGTTCCTACAATGAGCAGTTCTTC,CASSYGGGSYNEQFF
-,-,TRBJ1-4,TRBV5-8,TGTGCCAGCAGCTTCGGGGGAACTAATGAAAAACTGTTTTTT,CASSFGGTNEKLFF
-,-,TRBJ2-5,TRBV29-1,TGCAGCGTTGAGGGGGCTGGGGTGGAAGAGACCCAGTACTTC,CSVEGAGVEETQYF
few,-,TRBJ1-2,TRBV7-8,TGTGCCAGCAGCTTAGGATTAAGGGAGTATGGCTACACCTTC,CASSLGLREYGYTF
-,-,TRBJ2-5,TRBV7-2,TGTGCCAGCAGCCCCGGCCGGGGAGGTGAGACCCAGTACTTC,CASSPGRGGETQYF
-,TRBD1,TRBJ1-2,TRBV2,TGTGCCAGCAGGGACAGGGGTGGCTACACCTTC,CASRDRGGYTF
few,TRBD2,TRBJ2-7,TRBV19,TGTGCCAGTAGTTCTCGGACTAGCGGTGGCTACGAGCAGTACTTC,CASSSRTSGGYEQYF
-,TRBD1,TRBJ1-6,TRBV29-1,TGCAGCGTGGGGACAGGGCCCTCGACACCCCTCCACTTT,CSVGTGPSTPLHF
few,-,TRBJ1-2,TRBV9,TGTGCCAGCAGCGTAGCTGGGGCCGGAGGCTACACCTTC,CASSVAGAGGYTF
-,-,TRBJ1-4,TRBV5-1,TGCGCCAGCAGCTTGGAGGGCCGGGGAAAACTGTTTTTT,CASSLEGRGKLFF
-,-,TRBJ2-3,TRBV2,TGTGCCAGCAGCGATACAGGGTTATCGACAGATACGCAGTATTTT,CASSDTGLSTDTQYF
few,TRBD1,TRBJ1-3,TRBV4-1,TGCGCCAGCAGCCTACAGGGGGGTACAGGAAACACCATATATTTT,CASSLQGGTGNTIYF
few,-,TRBJ2-5,TRBV5-1,TGCGCCAGCAGTGGGGCCCAAGAGACCCAGTACTTC,CASSGAQETQYF
-,-,TRBJ1-4,TRBV6-5,TGTGCCAGCAGGCCCCCCCAGGTAGAAAAACTGTTTTTT,CASRPPQVEKLFF
few,TRBD1,TRBJ1-2,TRBV25-1,TGTGCCAGCAGTGATTGGACAGGCTTCTATGGCTACACCTTC,CASSDWTGFYGYTF
-,TRBD1,TRBJ2-7,TRBV2,TGTGCCAGCAGGGAGGACAGGCCCTCCTACGAGCAGTACTTC,CASREDRPSYEQYF
-,TRBD1,TRBJ1-6,TRBV6-6,TGTGCCAGCAGTGTGTCCTTGGGACAGGGGGCCTCACCCCTCCACTTT,CASSVSLGQGASPLHF
few,-,TRBJ2-7,TRBV6-5,TGTGCCAGCAGCTTACAGGCGAGCTCCTACGAGCAGTACTTC,CASSLQASSYEQYF
-,TRBD1,TRBJ2-6,TRBV27,TGTGCCAGCAGTGTGCTTTCACTTCAGTCCCGGGACAGGTTTGGGGCCAACGTCCTGACTTTC,CASSVLSLQSRDRFGANVLTF
-,TRBD1,TRBJ2-5,TRBV27,TGTGCCAGTAAACCTGAACAGGGGTTGAGGGAGACCCAGTACTTC,CASKPEQGLRETQYF
few,TRBD2,TRBJ2-3,TRBV13,TGTGCCAGCAGCTTAATGGGACTAGTTCTGTATTTT,CASSLMGLVLYF
-,-,TRBJ1-1,TRBV2,TGTGCCAGCAGTGAAGGTTGGCCCTACCTGGGCCCTGAAGCTTTCTTT,CASSEGWPYLGPEAFF
-,-,TRBJ1-3,TRBV7-2,TGTGCCAGCACACCAGGGTCCGGAAACACCATATATTTT,CASTPGSGNTIYF
few,TRBD1,TRBJ1-2,TRBV15,TGTGCCACCAGCATGCCCGGACAGGGGGCAGGTGGCTACACCTTC,CATSMPGQGAGGYTF
-,-,TRBJ1-4,TRBV15,TGTGCCACCAGCGGCCGGGGGGGGTTGGGGGAAAAACTGTTTTTT,CATSGRGGLGEKLFF
-,-,TRBJ1-5,TRBV2,TGTGCCAGCAGAGGGGTTGTGGGGAATCAGCCCCAGCATTTT,CASRGVVGNQPQHF
-,TRBD1,TRBJ1-5,TRBV15,TGTGCCACCAGCAGAGGAGGGGGCCATCAGCCCCAGCATTTT,CATSRGGGHQPQHF
-,TRBD1,TRBJ1-1,TRBV5-1,TGCGCCAGCAGCTTGCCCCACGGAACAGGGGTCCCTGAAGCTTTCTTT,CASSLPHGTGVPEAFF
-,-,TRBJ2-3,TRBV7-3,TGTGCCAGCAGCTTAGGCACGAATACGCAGTATTTT,CASSLGTNTQYF
few,-,TRBJ2-3,TRBV4-3,TGCGCCAGCAGCCAAGAAGGACAGGGAGGGTCAGATACGCAGTATTTT,CASSQEGQGGSDTQYF
-,TRBD1,TRBJ2-7,TRBV5-1,TGCGCCAGCAGCGTGGACAGGGGTGGCGAGCAGTACTTC,CASSVDRGGEQYF
few,-,TRBJ2-7,TRBV15,TGTGCCACCAGCCACTTTATCTACGAGCAGTACTTC,CATSHFIYEQYF
-,-,TRBJ1-2,TRBV30,TGTGCCTGGAACCGTAACAGGGCATCTAACTATGGCTACACCTTC,CAWNRNRASNYGYTF
-,-,TRBJ1-1,TRBV11-2,TGTGCCAGCAGCTTTGGGAGGAACACTGAAGCTTTCTTT,CASSFGRNTEAFF
-,-,TRBJ2-7,TRBV7-9,TGTGCCAGCAGCGCCGGGCGGGGAAAATCCTACGAGCAGTACTTC,CASSAGRGKSYEQYF
few,-,TRBJ2-1,TRBV29-1,TGCAGCGTTGAGGGCATCCAGGACAATGAGCAGTTCTTC,CSVEGIQDNEQFF